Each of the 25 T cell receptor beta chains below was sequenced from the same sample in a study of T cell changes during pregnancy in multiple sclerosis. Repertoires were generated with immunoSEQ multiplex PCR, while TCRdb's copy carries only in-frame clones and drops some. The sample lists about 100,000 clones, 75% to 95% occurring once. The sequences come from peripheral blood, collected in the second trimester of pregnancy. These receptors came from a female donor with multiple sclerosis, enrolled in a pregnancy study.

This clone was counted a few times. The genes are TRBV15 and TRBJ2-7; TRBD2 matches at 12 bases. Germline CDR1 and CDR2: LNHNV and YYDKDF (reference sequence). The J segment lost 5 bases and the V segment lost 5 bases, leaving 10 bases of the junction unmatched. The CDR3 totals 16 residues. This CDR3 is CATSRLAGGPGDEQYF. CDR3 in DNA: TGTGCCACCAGCCGTCTAGCGGGAGGGCCCGGGGACGAGCAGTACTTC.

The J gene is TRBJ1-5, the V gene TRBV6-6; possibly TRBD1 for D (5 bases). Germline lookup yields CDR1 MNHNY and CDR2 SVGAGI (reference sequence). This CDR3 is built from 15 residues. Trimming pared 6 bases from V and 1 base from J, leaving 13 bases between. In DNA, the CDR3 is TGTGCCAGCAGACAAGACAGCCCAAGCAATCAGCCCCAGCATTTT. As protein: CASRQDSPSNQPQHF.

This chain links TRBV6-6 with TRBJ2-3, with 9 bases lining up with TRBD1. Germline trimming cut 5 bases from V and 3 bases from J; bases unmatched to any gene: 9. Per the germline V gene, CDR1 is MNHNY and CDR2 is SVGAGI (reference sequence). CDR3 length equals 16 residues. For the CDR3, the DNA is TGTGCCAGCAGTAGACCTCCGGGACAGGGTACAGATACGCAGTATTTT. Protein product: CASSRPPGQGTDTQYF.

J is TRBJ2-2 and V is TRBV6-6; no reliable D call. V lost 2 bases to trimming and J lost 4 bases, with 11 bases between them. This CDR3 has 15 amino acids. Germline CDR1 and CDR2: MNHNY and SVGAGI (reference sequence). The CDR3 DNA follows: TGTGCCAGCAGTTACGGTTTGACTGGCACCGGGGAGCTGTTTTTT. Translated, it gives CASSYGLTGTGELFF.

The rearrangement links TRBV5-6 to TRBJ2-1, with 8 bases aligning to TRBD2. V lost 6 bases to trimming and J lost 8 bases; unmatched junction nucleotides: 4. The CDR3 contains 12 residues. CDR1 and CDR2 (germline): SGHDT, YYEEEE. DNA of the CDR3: TGTGCCAGCACCCAACTAGCGGATGAGCAGTTCTTC. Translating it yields CASTQLADEQFF.

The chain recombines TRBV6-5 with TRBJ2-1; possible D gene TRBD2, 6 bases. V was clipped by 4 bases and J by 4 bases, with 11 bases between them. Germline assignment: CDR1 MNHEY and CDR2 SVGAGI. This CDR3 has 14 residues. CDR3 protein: CASSSNGGYNEQFF. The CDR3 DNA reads TGTGCCAGCAGTTCAAACGGAGGGTACAATGAGCAGTTCTTC.

The CDR3 nucleotides read TGCGCCAGCAGCTTGAGTGGACAGCCGAACACTGAAGCTTTCTTT. It encodes CASSLSGQPNTEAFF. The chain is built from TRBV5-1 and TRBJ1-1; the D gene is possibly TRBD1 (6 bases). This CDR3 has 15 residues. Germline V gene data show CDR1 as SGHRS and CDR2 as YFSETQ. Trimming pared 1 base from V and 1 base from J, leaving 11 bases between.

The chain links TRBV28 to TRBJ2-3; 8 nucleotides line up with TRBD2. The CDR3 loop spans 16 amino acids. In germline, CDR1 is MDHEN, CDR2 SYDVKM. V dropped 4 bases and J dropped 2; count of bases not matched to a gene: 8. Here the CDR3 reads CASSSPLAGDTDTQYF. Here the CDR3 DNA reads TGTGCCAGCAGTTCCCCCCTAGCGGGTGACACAGATACGCAGTATTTT.

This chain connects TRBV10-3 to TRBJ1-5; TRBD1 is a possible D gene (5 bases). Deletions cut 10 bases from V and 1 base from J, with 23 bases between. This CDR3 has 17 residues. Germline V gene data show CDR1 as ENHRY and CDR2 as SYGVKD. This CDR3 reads CATSAGTGPSSNQPQHF. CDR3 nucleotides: TGTGCCACTAGCGCCGGGACTGGACCCTCGAGCAATCAGCCCCAGCATTTT.

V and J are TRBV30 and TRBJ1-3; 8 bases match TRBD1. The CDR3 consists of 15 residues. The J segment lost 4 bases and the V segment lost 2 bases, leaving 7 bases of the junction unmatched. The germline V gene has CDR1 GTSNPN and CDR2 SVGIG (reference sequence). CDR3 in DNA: TGTGCCTGGAGTTCGGACAGGGTATTCGGAAACACCATATATTTT. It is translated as CAWSSDRVFGNTIYF.

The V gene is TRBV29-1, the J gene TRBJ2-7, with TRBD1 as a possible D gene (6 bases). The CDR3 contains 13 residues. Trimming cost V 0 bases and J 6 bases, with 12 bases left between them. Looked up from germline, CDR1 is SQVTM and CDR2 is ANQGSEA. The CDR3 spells CSVEDRAGVEQYF. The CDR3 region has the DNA TGCAGCGTTGAAGATCGGGCAGGGGTCGAGCAGTACTTC.

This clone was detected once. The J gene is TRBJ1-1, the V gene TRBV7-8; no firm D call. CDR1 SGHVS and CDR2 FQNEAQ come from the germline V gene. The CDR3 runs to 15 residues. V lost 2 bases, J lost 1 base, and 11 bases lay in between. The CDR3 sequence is CASSLSGHGNTEAFF. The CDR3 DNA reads TGTGCCAGCAGCTTAAGTGGGCATGGGAACACTGAAGCTTTCTTT.

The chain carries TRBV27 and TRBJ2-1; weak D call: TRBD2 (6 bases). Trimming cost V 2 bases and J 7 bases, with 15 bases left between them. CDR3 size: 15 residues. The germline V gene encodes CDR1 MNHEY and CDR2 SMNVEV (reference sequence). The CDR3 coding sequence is TGTGCCAGCAGTTTACGGCAGGGAGGAATGAATGAGCAGTTCTTC. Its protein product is CASSLRQGGMNEQFF.

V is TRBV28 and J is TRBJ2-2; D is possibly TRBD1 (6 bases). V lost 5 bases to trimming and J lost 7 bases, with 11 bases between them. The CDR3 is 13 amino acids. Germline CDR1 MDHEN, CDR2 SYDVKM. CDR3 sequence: CASSQQGVGELFF. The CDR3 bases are TGTGCCAGCAGTCAACAGGGAGTCGGGGAGCTGTTTTTT.

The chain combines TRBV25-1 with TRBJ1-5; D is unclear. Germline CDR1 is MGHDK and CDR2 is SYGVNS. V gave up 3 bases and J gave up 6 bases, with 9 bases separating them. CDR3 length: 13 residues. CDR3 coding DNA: TGTGCCAGCAGTGAGTCCGGTCTTCAGCCCCAGCATTTT. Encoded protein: CASSESGLQPQHF.

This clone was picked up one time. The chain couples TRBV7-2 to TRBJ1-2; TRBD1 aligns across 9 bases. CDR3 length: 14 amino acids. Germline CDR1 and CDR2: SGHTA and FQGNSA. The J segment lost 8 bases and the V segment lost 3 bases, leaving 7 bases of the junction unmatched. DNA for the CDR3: TGTGCCAGCAGCTTCAGGACAGGGGTGGAAGGCTACACCTTC. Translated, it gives CASSFRTGVEGYTF.

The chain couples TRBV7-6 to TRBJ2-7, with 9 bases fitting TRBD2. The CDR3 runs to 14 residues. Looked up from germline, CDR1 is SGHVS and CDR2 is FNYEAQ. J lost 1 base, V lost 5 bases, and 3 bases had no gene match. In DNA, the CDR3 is TGTGCCAGCAGCCGTAGCGGGAGTTCCTACGAGCAGTACTTC. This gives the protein CASSRSGSSYEQYF.

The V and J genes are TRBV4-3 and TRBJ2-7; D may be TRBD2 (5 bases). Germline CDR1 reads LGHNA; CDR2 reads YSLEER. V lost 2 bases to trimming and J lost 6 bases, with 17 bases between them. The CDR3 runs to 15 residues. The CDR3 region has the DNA TGCGCCAGCAGCCAAAGTAACCTAGCTGAACCCGAGCAGTACTTC. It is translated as CASSQSNLAEPEQYF.

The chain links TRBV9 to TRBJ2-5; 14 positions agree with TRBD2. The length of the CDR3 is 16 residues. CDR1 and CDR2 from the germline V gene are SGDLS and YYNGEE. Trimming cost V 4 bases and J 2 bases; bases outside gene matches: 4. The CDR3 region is CASSLRLAGGQETQYF. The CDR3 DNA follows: TGTGCCAGCAGCTTAAGACTAGCGGGAGGGCAAGAGACCCAGTACTTC.

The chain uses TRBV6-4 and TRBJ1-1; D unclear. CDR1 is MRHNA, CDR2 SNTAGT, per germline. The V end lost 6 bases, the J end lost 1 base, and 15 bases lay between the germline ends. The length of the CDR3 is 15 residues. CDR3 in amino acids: CASRKEVTENTEAFF. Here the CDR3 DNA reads TGTGCCAGCAGGAAGGAGGTTACCGAGAACACTGAAGCTTTCTTT.

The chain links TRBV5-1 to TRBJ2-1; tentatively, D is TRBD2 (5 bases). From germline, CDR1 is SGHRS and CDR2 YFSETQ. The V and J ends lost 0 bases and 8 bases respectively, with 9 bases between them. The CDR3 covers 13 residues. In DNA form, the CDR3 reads TGCGCCAGCAGCTTGGTCCGGGGAGATGAGCAGTTCTTC. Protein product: CASSLVRGDEQFF.

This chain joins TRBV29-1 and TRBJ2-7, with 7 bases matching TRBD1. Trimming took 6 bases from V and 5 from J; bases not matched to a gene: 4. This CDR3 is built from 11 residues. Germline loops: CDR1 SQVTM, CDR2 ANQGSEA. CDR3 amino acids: CSVTGVNEQYF. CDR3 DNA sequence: TGCAGCGTAACAGGGGTGAACGAGCAGTACTTC.

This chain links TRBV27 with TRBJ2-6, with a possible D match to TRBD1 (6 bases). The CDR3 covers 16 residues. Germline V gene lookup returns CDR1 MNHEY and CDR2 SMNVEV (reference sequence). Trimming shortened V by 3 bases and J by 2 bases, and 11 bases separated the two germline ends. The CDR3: CASSFGSGAGANVLTF. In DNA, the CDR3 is TGTGCCAGCAGTTTCGGATCAGGGGCTGGGGCCAACGTCCTGACTTTC.

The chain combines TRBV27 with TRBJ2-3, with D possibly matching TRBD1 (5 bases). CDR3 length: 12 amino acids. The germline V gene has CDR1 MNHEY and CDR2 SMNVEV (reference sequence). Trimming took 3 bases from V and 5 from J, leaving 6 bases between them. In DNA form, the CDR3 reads TGTGCCAGCAGTTTGGGGCGAGATACGCAGTATTTT. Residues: CASSLGRDTQYF.

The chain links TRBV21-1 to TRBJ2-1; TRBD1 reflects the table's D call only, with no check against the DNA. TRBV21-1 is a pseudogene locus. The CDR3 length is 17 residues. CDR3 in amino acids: CASSPLGWAGVRNEQFF. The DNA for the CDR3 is TGTGCCAGCAGCCCACTGGGATGGGCAGGGGTAAGGAATGAGCAGTTCTTC.